The rows below give T cell receptor beta chains drawn from one sample of a study of CD8+CD57+ T cells in acquired aplastic anemia. Each CDR3 protein gets one entry after TCRdb re-called the reads with MiXCR. Of 200,000 to 250,000 distinct CDR3 sequences in the sample, 65% were seen once. The source material was sorted CD4+, CD8+, or CD8+CD57+ T cells (not recorded which) from PBMCs. These receptors came from a human donor with aplastic anemia. Both conserved end residues are part of each CDR3. A D gene is named only where the DNA matches it firmly. Clone size is given for some rows only: seen once, a few or many times, or a class if the clone is expanded.

clone size	V gene	J gene	D gene	CDR3 protein	CDR3 DNA
.	TRBV5-4	TRBJ1-6	TRBD1	CASRLGTGAVALHF	TGTGCCAGCAGGCTTGGGACAGGGGCCGTCGCCCTCCACTTT
few	TRBV4-2	TRBJ1-4	.	CASSQDEVGGREKLFF	TGTGCCAGCAGCCAAGATGAAGTAGGGGGGCGAGAAAAACTGTTTTTT
few	TRBV7-8	TRBJ2-1	TRBD2	CASSSIAGGLYNEQFF	TGTGCCAGCAGCTCCATAGCGGGAGGATTATACAATGAGCAGTTCTTC
.	TRBV6-5	TRBJ1-2	.	CASSDRTDYGYTF	TGTGCCAGCAGTGACCGGACGGACTATGGCTACACCTTC
.	TRBV7-2	TRBJ2-7	TRBD1	CASTSLGGIYEQYF	TGTGCCAGCACCTCCTTAGGGGGCATTTACGAGCAGTACTTC
.	TRBV6-1	TRBJ2-7	.	CASSLPQGGSYEQYF	TGTGCCAGCAGTTTACCGCAGGGTGGTTCCTACGAGCAGTACTTC
few	TRBV7-2	TRBJ1-1	.	CASSDLTYTEAFF	TGTGCCAGCAGCGATCTGACGTACACTGAAGCTTTCTTT
.	TRBV20-1	TRBJ1-1	.	CSAREAGVYEAFF	TGCAGTGCTAGGGAGGCAGGCGTGTACGAAGCTTTCTTT
.	TRBV29-1	TRBJ1-2	.	CSVHDTGRKNYGYTF	TGCAGCGTACACGACACAGGGAGAAAGAACTATGGCTACACCTTC
.	TRBV2	TRBJ1-6	.	CASSAEGGPPLHF	TGTGCCAGCAGTGCGGAGGGAGGGCCACCCCTCCACTTT
once	TRBV11-2	TRBJ2-1	.	CASSLDGQIEQFF	TGTGCCAGCAGCTTAGATGGCCAGATTGAGCAGTTCTTC
.	TRBV7-3	TRBJ1-1	.	CASSNQGDTEAFF	TGTGCCAGCAGCAACCAGGGTGACACTGAAGCTTTCTTT
.	TRBV7-6	TRBJ1-2	.	CASSLRESRDGYTF	TGTGCCAGCAGCTTAAGAGAGTCTCGGGATGGCTACACCTTC
.	TRBV7-2	TRBJ2-7	TRBD2	CASNSGGPRSYEQYF	TGTGCCAGCAACAGCGGGGGCCCTCGGTCCTACGAGCAGTACTTC
.	TRBV7-9	TRBJ2-1	.	CASSLSGSYNEQFF	TGTGCCAGCAGCTTAAGCGGCTCCTACAATGAGCAGTTCTTC
.	TRBV7-3	TRBJ2-1	.	CASNTGLAHDNEQFF	TGTGCCAGCAACACGGGGCTAGCCCATGACAATGAGCAGTTCTTC
.	TRBV2	TRBJ1-4	TRBD1	CASGQGGTLNEKLFF	TGTGCCAGCGGACAGGGCGGGACGTTGAATGAAAAACTGTTTTTT
few	TRBV10-3	TRBJ2-3	.	CAISEPTLSTDTQYF	TGTGCCATCAGTGAGCCAACTCTCAGCACAGATACGCAGTATTTT
.	TRBV2	TRBJ2-1	TRBD1	CASSSRQGGSSNEQFF	TGTGCCAGCAGCTCCCGACAGGGGGGGAGCTCCAATGAGCAGTTCTTC
.	TRBV19	TRBJ1-1	.	CASSTFMNTEAFF	TGTGCCAGTAGTACTTTCATGAACACTGAAGCTTTCTTT
.	TRBV2	TRBJ1-3	.	CASSGQLTGNTIYF	TGTGCCAGCAGCGGACAGCTTACTGGAAACACCATATATTTT
.	TRBV7-2	TRBJ2-7	.	CASSSSSLTQILF	TGTGCCAGCAGCTCTAGCTCGTTGACCCAAATTCTCTTC
.	TRBV7-9	TRBJ2-5	TRBD1	CASSSSGTGLWQETQYF	TGTGCCAGCAGCTCCTCCGGGACAGGGTTATGGCAAGAGACCCAGTACTTC
.	TRBV20-1	TRBJ2-3	.	CSARYGGTDTQYF	TGCAGTGCTAGGTACGGGGGAACAGATACGCAGTATTTT
.	TRBV7-9	TRBJ2-7	TRBD2	CASSLVAGGAEQYF	TGTGCCAGCAGCTTAGTAGCGGGAGGTGCCGAGCAGTACTTC
.	TRBV12-3/TRBV12-4	TRBJ1-1	.	CASRSTGKAEAFF	TGTGCCAGCAGGTCCACAGGGAAGGCTGAAGCTTTCTTT
.	TRBV10-3	TRBJ2-2	.	CAISTAGPNTGELFF	TGTGCCATCAGTACGGCAGGACCGAACACCGGGGAGCTGTTTTTT
.	TRBV20-1	TRBJ1-1	.	CSARDTPGTEAFF	TGCAGTGCTAGAGATACACCGGGCACTGAAGCTTTCTTT
few	TRBV15	TRBJ2-2	.	CATSRRQPTGELFF	TGTGCCACCAGCAGACGACAGCCCACCGGGGAGCTGTTTTTT
.	TRBV15	TRBJ2-1	.	CATSSNSVGRGFF	TGTGCCACCAGCAGTAATTCGGTGGGCAGGGGGTTCTTC
few	TRBV20-1	TRBJ1-6	.	CSARPTGGYSPLHF	TGCAGTGCCCGACCGACAGGAGGATATTCACCCCTCCACTTT
.	TRBV20-1	TRBJ1-1	.	CSARKLDGTEGTEAFF	TGCAGTGCTAGAAAACTTGACGGGACGGAAGGCACTGAAGCTTTCTTT
.	TRBV7-6	TRBJ2-3	TRBD2	CASSLLGGGLANTDTQYF	TGTGCCAGCAGCCTCCTTGGGGGGGGACTAGCGAATACAGATACGCAGTATTTT
.	TRBV24-1	TRBJ1-4	TRBD1	CATSDPGQGNEKLFF	TGTGCCACCAGTGATCCGGGACAGGGCAATGAAAAACTGTTTTTT
.	TRBV9	TRBJ1-6	.	CASSAYLGGNSPLHF	TGTGCCAGCAGCGCGTACCTCGGGGGTAATTCACCCCTCCACTTT
.	TRBV10-3	TRBJ2-5	TRBD1	CAIKGQEGQETQYF	TGTGCCATCAAGGGACAGGAGGGGCAAGAGACCCAGTACTTC
.	TRBV2	TRBJ2-1	TRBD1	CASSGTGGTYNEQFF	TGTGCCAGCAGCGGGACAGGGGGGACCTACAATGAGCAGTTCTTC
.	TRBV2	TRBJ1-3	.	CASIPLSSGNTIYF	TGTGCCAGCATTCCGCTCTCCTCTGGAAACACCATATATTTT
.	TRBV19	TRBJ1-2	.	CASSMSGASNYGYTF	TGTGCCAGTAGTATGAGTGGGGCTTCTAACTATGGCTACACCTTC
.	TRBV7-9	TRBJ2-1	.	CASSHRKGERTYYNEQFF	TGTGCCAGCAGCCATAGAAAAGGTGAGCGGACGTACTACAATGAGCAGTTCTTC
.	TRBV20-1	TRBJ1-5	TRBD1	CSASGGQGAQSNQPQHF	TGCAGTGCTAGCGGAGGACAGGGGGCGCAGAGCAATCAGCCCCAGCATTTT
.	TRBV24-1	TRBJ2-1	.	CATSGDWSSYNEQFF	TGTGCCACCAGTGGGGACTGGAGCTCCTACAATGAGCAGTTCTTC
.	TRBV2	TRBJ1-1	TRBD1	CASILTGRRTEAFF	TGTGCCAGCATATTGACAGGGAGGCGCACTGAAGCTTTCTTT
.	TRBV15	TRBJ1-3	.	CATSRTRGLSSGNTIYF	TGTGCCACCAGCAGAACACGGGGCCTAAGCTCTGGAAACACCATATATTTT
.	TRBV4-1	TRBJ2-7	TRBD2	CASSQAGLASEQYF	TGCGCCAGCAGCCAAGCGGGACTAGCAAGCGAACAGTACTTC
few	TRBV9	TRBJ2-1	.	CASSLNNEQFF	TGTGCCAGCAGCCTGAACAATGAGCAGTTCTTC
.	TRBV20-1	TRBJ2-7	.	CSAVGPGTYEQYF	TGCAGTGCAGTTGGGCCCGGGACCTACGAGCAGTACTTC
few	TRBV20-1	TRBJ1-5	TRBD1	CSANTGTGNDQPQHF	TGCAGTGCAAATACCGGGACAGGGAATGACCAGCCCCAGCATTTT
few	TRBV11-2	TRBJ2-7	.	CASSDRRDGAYEQYF	TGTGCCAGCAGTGATCGAAGGGACGGAGCCTACGAGCAGTACTTC
.	TRBV20-1	TRBJ1-2	.	CSVLDSAGRYGYTF	TGCAGTGTTCTAGATTCTGCAGGGAGGTATGGCTACACCTTC
.	TRBV2	TRBJ2-7	.	CALRQAYEQYF	TGTGCCTTGCGGCAGGCCTACGAGCAGTACTTC
.	TRBV2	TRBJ1-1	TRBD1	CASATGLNTEAFF	TGTGCCAGTGCGACAGGGTTGAACACTGAAGCTTTCTTT
.	TRBV20-1	TRBJ1-2	TRBD1	CSATKGQNGYTF	TGCAGTGCTACTAAGGGACAGAATGGCTACACCTTC
.	TRBV29-1	TRBJ1-2	.	CSVKTENYGYTF	TGCAGCGTTAAGACAGAAAACTATGGCTACACCTTC
once	TRBV9	TRBJ1-3	TRBD1	CASSVSRQGVGNTIYF	TGTGCCAGCAGCGTCTCCCGACAGGGGGTTGGAAACACCATATATTTT
.	TRBV14	TRBJ2-1	TRBD2	CASSQWGTNNEQFF	TGTGCCAGCAGCCAATGGGGGACTAACAATGAGCAGTTCTTC
.	TRBV2	TRBJ1-6	.	CASCRTVNNSPLHF	TGTGCCAGCTGCAGGACAGTTAATAATTCACCCCTCCACTTT